Reported below is one T cell receptor (beta chain). Its antigen remains undetermined. No base qualities exist here, and no much larger clone lies one base off it. V and J are truncated by 7 bases and 5 bases respectively, leaving an intervening sequence of 20 bases. The CDR3 spans 15 residues, from the cysteine through the phenylalanine. Of the read, only the CDR3 DNA is kept; its 45 bases are in frame from base 1. Taken from the germline V gene, the CDR1 and CDR2 loops are MGHRA and YSYEKL. The data originate from a study of T cell repertoires in cytomegalovirus infection (dated by TCRdb to between 2018 and 2021). About the study as a whole: Donor HLA type was relevant to the analysis, as public TCR beta signatures indicated carriage of CMV infection together with the matching HLA type. Here is what the overall study found, with its caveats: The ex vivo response was dominated by HLA-C-restricted CMV-specific TCR beta clonotypes, which also provided the single most frequent clonotype in two of eight donors. In both this cohort and an independent approximately 370-donor cohort, the cumulative frequency of public TCR beta family members distinguished carriers of CMV infection plus the relevant HLA type.

Instrument used: Illumina HiSeq 1500. In TCRdb, the public reads were trimmed at Q25 with fastp and aligned with MiXCR, with productive beta chains retained. Rows merge per CDR3 protein into single entries with the most common DNA and genes. This sample holds 450,000 to 550,000 distinct CDR3 sequences; 15% to 20% were observed only once. The ten largest make up 20% to 30% of the sample. This TCR was recovered from a human donor in good health (CMV status not recorded). Some clones in this sample may be carry-over from other donors' samples. This receptor chain uses TRBV4-1 and TRBJ1-1, with TRBD1 tentatively as D gene (6 bases match). Material for sequencing was CD8+ T cells from PBMCs. The DNA reads TGCGCCAGCACGCAATGGGACACTCCTGGGACTGAAGCTTTCTTT. Its protein product is CASTQWDTPGTEAFF.